Each of the 24 T cell receptor beta chains below was sequenced from the same sample in a study of T cell responses to AZD1222 COVID-19 vaccine. The assay was immunoSEQ multiplex PCR, and TCRdb's table has in-frame clones only and misses some. The sample holds roughly 190,000 clones, approximately 92% seen once. The sequences come from peripheral blood, collected on day 0 of AZD1222 vaccination. These receptors all stem from an adult in good health.

This chain uses TRBV29-1 with TRBJ1-1; 7 nucleotides agree with TRBD1. The length of the CDR3 is 12 residues. Germline V CDR1 and CDR2: SQVTM, ANQGSEA. The V gene end was trimmed by 4 bases and the J gene end by 11 bases; junction bases not matched to a gene: 10. CDR3 protein: CSVGRQGSKAFF. The CDR3, as DNA: TGCAGCGTTGGAAGACAGGGCAGTAAGGCTTTCTTT.

In its sample, this clone was seen once. The chain couples TRBV19 to TRBJ2-1; D may correspond to TRBD1 or TRBD2 (5 bases each). The CDR3 runs 15 residues. Per germline, CDR1 LNHDA and CDR2 SQIVND (reference sequence). V was clipped by 11 bases and J by 0 bases, with 17 bases between them. The CDR3 loop reads CASLRDPSSYNEQFF. CDR3 DNA: TGTGCCTCCCTCCGGGACCCTAGCTCCTACAATGAGCAGTTCTTC.

This chain uses TRBV19 with TRBJ2-2; the D is unclear. With 5 bases removed from V and 6 bases from J, the gap between germline ends came to 10 bases. The CDR3 is made up of 13 amino acids. Germline CDR1 LNHDA, CDR2 SQIVND (reference sequence). The chain's CDR3 is CASSPFGAGELFF. As DNA, the CDR3 is TGTGCCAGTAGTCCGTTCGGAGCCGGGGAGCTGTTTTTT.

In nucleotides, the CDR3 is TGTGCCAGCAGCCAAGTCATAGGGGAGTACACCTTC. Amino acids: CASSQVIGEYTF. V and J are TRBV3-1 (or the pseudogene TRBV3-2) and TRBJ1-2; D is perhaps TRBD1 (5 bases). The CDR3 contains 12 residues. The V gene lost 1 base and the J gene lost 11 bases, with 11 bases spanning the gap. Germline loops: CDR1 LGHDT, CDR2 YNNKEL (reference sequence).

The chain recombines TRBV12-3 or TRBV12-4 with TRBJ1-3; D is unclear. This CDR3 has 11 amino acids. V gave up 10 bases and J gave up 0 bases, with 4 bases separating them. CDR3 amino acids: CAISSGNTIYF. The CDR3 nucleotides read TGTGCCATCAGCTCTGGAAACACCATATATTTT.

This chain joins TRBV5-1 and TRBJ1-5; the D is unclear. Trimming removed 2 bases from V and 5 bases from J, with 14 bases in between. The CDR3 consists of 15 residues. Germline lookup yields CDR1 SGHRS and CDR2 YFSETQ. This CDR3 reads CASSFRGSTDQPQHF. As DNA, the CDR3 is TGCGCCAGCAGCTTTAGAGGATCTACTGATCAGCCCCAGCATTTT.

On this clone: Mismatch with germline at one junction end may stem from a read error. The chain links TRBV7-9 to TRBJ1-5, with 7 bases fitting TRBD1. The CDR3 has 14 residues. The germline V gene encodes CDR1 SEHNR and CDR2 FQNEAQ (reference sequence). This CDR3 reads CASSFDSPGTAFNF. The CDR3 DNA is TGTGCCAGCAGCTTTGATTCCCCCGGGACAGCTTTTAACTTT.

The chain recombines TRBV18 with TRBJ1-4; D is uncertain. Per the germline V gene, CDR1 is KGHSH and CDR2 is LQKENI. The CDR3 has 13 residues. With 4 bases removed from V and 2 bases from J, the gap between germline ends came to 5 bases. The CDR3 loop is CASSRGTNEKLFF. The CDR3, as DNA: TGTGCCAGCTCACGAGGGACTAATGAAAAACTGTTTTTT. Full variable domain (outside the CDR3, taken from reference TRBV18 and TRBJ1-4): NAGVMQNPRHLVRRRGQEARLRCSPMKGHSHVYWYRQLPEEGLKFMVYLQKENIIDESGMPKERFSAEFPKEGPSILRIQQVVRGDSAAYFCASSRGTNEKLFFGSGTQLSVL.

V is TRBV6-4 and J is TRBJ1-2, with 7 bases matching TRBD1. This CDR3 is 14 amino acids long. V gave up 3 bases and J gave up 7 bases; unmatched junction bases: 8. Looked up from germline, CDR1 is MRHNA and CDR2 is SNTAGT. This chain's CDR3 is CASSESPGGFGYTF. The CDR3 DNA reads TGTGCCAGCAGTGAGTCCCCAGGGGGTTTTGGCTACACCTTC.

The CDR3 sequence: CASSLERGLIEQFF. CDR3 nucleotide sequence: TGTGCCAGCAGCTTAGAAAGAGGGTTGATTGAGCAGTTCTTC. The chain uses TRBV11-2 and TRBJ2-1; a possible D gene is TRBD2 (5 bases). The V end was cut by 0 bases, the J end by 9 bases, with 12 bases between. CDR3 length: 14 residues. CDR1 and CDR2 from the germline V gene are SGHAT and FQNNGV.

This clone was observed once. The V gene is TRBV9, the J gene TRBJ2-2; 13 nucleotides line up with TRBD2. The CDR3 has 16 residues. The V gene's germline CDR1 is SGDLS and CDR2 YYNGEE. The V gene end was trimmed by 2 bases and the J gene end by 4 bases; junction bases not matched to a gene: 2. This CDR3 is CASSVRTSGGTGELFF. In nucleotides, the CDR3 is TGTGCCAGCAGCGTCCGGACTAGCGGGGGCACCGGGGAGCTGTTTTTT.

In nucleotides, the CDR3 is TGTGCTAGTGGTTCCTCGACAGCGATGAACACTGAAGCTTTCTTT. It yields the protein CASGSSTAMNTEAFF. The chain combines TRBV12-5 with TRBJ1-1, with D perhaps matching TRBD1 (5 bases). The CDR3 is 15 residues long. Trimming shortened V by 4 bases and J by 0 bases, and 12 bases separated the two germline ends. The germline V gene has CDR1 LGHNT and CDR2 FRNRAP.

The chain is built from TRBV11-2 and TRBJ1-1; D is ambiguous. Trimming shortened V by 5 bases and J by 0 bases, and 7 bases separated the two germline ends. Germline V lookup: CDR1 SGHAT, CDR2 FQNNGV. This CDR3 comprises 13 residues. The CDR3, as DNA: TGTGCCAGCAGCCCTCCGGTGAACACTGAAGCTTTCTTT. This gives the protein CASSPPVNTEAFF.

The CDR3: CASSPAGELREQYF. The DNA of the CDR3 is TGTGCCAGCAGTCCCGCGGGGGAGCTTCGCGAGCAGTACTTC. The chain employs TRBV28 and TRBJ2-7; 7 bases fit TRBD2. Germline V gene sequence: CDR1 MDHEN, CDR2 SYDVKM. This CDR3 contains 14 residues. The trim removed 5 bases at V and 6 bases at J, leaving 10 bases unmatched.

The chain couples TRBV7-6 to TRBJ2-1; D remains unclear. Germline-derived CDR1 and CDR2 are SGHVS and FNYEAQ. V lost 3 bases and J 2 bases, leaving 17 bases between the germline ends. This CDR3 has 17 amino acids. The CDR3 coding sequence is TGTGCCAGCAGCTTTGGGCGGCCCCATGACCCCTACAATGAGCAGTTCTTC. It yields the protein CASSFGRPHDPYNEQFF.

The chain carries TRBV19 and TRBJ2-6, with 10 bases aligning to TRBD1. Germline loops: CDR1 LNHDA, CDR2 SQIVND (reference sequence). CDR3 length equals 19 residues. V dropped 7 bases and J dropped 0; count of bases not matched to a gene: 12. The CDR3 loop is CASKKGTGTGVSGANVLTF. The CDR3, as DNA: TGTGCCAGTAAAAAGGGAACCGGGACAGGGGTCTCTGGGGCCAACGTCCTGACTTTC.

The gene calls are TRBV10-3 and TRBJ1-1; 9 bases match TRBD1. Looked up from germline, CDR1 is ENHRY and CDR2 is SYGVKD. V gave up 8 bases and J gave up 5 bases; unmatched junction bases: 9. CDR3 length: 14 amino acids. The CDR3 reads CAIQTDRGVTEAFF. In DNA form, the CDR3 reads TGTGCCATCCAAACCGACAGGGGGGTTACTGAAGCTTTCTTT.

This sequence joins TRBV3-1 (or the pseudogene TRBV3-2) and TRBJ1-3, with a tentative D call TRBD1 (6 bases). The CDR3 is 15 residues long. Trimming cost V 6 bases and J 3 bases, with 15 bases left between them. The germline V gene has CDR1 LGHDT and CDR2 YNNKEL (reference sequence). The CDR3 sequence: CASSLQGSYGNTIYF. CDR3 nucleotide sequence: TGTGCCAGCAGTCTACAGGGTTCGTATGGAAACACCATATATTTT.

This chain joins TRBV19 and TRBJ2-1; D gene ambiguous. The germline V gene encodes CDR1 LNHDA and CDR2 SQIVND (reference sequence). Deletions cut 3 bases from V and 6 bases from J, with 18 bases between. The CDR3 sequence is 16 residues long. The CDR3 sequence is CASSISLSTPINEQFF. CDR3 DNA: TGTGCCAGTAGTATTTCTCTCTCTACCCCGATCAATGAGCAGTTCTTC.

This chain connects TRBV3-1 (or the pseudogene TRBV3-2) to TRBJ1-5; no clear D gene. The CDR3 is 14 amino acids. Germline V gene data show CDR1 as LGHDT and CDR2 as YNNKEL (reference sequence). The V and J ends lost 4 bases and 9 bases respectively, with 16 bases between them. This chain's CDR3 is CASSPSLPLAPQHF. The CDR3 DNA follows: TGTGCCAGCAGCCCCAGCTTACCCCTAGCGCCCCAGCATTTT.

The J gene is TRBJ2-5, the V gene TRBV7-2, with 9 bases lining up with TRBD1. V lost 3 bases, J lost 5 bases, and 4 bases stayed unmatched. In germline, CDR1 is SGHTA, CDR2 FQGNSA. This CDR3 contains 14 residues. The CDR3 sequence: CASSFQDRGETQYF. CDR3 sequence (DNA): TGTGCCAGCAGCTTCCAAGACAGGGGGGAGACCCAGTACTTC.

This chain joins TRBV4-2 and TRBJ2-1; D perhaps matches TRBD2 (5 bases). V was pared by 6 bases and J by 4 bases, with 10 bases between. Germline V gene sequence: CDR1 LGHNA, CDR2 YNFKEQ. This CDR3 region has 13 residues. In DNA, the CDR3 is TGTGCCAGCAGTACTAGTGTTTACAATGAGCAGTTCTTC. As protein: CASSTSVYNEQFF.

The chain combines TRBV5-1 with TRBJ1-4, with TRBD1 identical over 8 bases. V lost 3 bases, J lost 2 bases, and 3 bases stayed unmatched. CDR1 and CDR2 from the germline V gene are SGHRS and YFSETQ. This CDR3 contains 15 residues. The CDR3 loop reads CASSSRTGTNEKLFF. CDR3 DNA: TGCGCCAGCAGCTCCCGGACAGGGACTAATGAAAAACTGTTTTTT.

The chain has TRBV7-3 and TRBJ1-6; weak D call: TRBD1 (5 bases). Trimming removed 1 base at V and 9 bases at J, with 13 bases between. Germline V gene data show CDR1 as SGHTA and CDR2 as FQGTGA. CDR3 length: 15 residues. CDR3 sequence reads: CASSLRGDESSPLHF. The CDR3 nucleotides read TGTGCCAGCAGCTTAAGAGGGGATGAGTCTTCACCCCTCCACTTT.